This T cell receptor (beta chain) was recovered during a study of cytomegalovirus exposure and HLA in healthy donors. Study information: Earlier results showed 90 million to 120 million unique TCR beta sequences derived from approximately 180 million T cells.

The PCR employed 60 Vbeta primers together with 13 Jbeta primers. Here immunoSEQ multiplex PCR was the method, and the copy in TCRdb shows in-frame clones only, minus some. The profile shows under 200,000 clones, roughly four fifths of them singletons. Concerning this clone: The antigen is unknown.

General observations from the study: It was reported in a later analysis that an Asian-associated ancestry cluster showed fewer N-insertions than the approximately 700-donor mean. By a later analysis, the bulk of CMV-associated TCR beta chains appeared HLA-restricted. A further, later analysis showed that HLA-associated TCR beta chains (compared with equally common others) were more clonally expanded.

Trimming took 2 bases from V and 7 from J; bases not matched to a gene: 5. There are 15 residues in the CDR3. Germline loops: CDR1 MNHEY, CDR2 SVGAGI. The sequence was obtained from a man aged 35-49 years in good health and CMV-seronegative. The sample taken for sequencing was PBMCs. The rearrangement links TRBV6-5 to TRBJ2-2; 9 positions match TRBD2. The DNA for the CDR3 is TGTGCCAGCAGTTACGGGGCGGGGGGGTTCGGGGAGCTGTTTTTT. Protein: CASSYGAGGFGELFF.